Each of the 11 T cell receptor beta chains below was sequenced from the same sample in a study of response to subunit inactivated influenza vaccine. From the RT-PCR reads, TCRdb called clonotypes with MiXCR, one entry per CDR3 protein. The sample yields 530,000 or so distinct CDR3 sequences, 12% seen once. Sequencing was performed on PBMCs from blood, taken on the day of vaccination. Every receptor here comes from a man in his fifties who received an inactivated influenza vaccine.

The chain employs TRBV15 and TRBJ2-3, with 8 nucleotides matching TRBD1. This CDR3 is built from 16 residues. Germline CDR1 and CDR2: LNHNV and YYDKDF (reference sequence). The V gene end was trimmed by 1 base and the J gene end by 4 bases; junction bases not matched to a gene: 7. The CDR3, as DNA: TGTGCCACCAGCAGAGGTGGCAGGGGGCAGTCAGATACGCAGTATTTT. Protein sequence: CATSRGGRGQSDTQYF.

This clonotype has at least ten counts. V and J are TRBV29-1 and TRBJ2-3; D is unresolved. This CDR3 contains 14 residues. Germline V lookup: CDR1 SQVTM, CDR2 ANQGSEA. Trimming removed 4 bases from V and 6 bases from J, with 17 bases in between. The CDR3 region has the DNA TGCAGCGTTGTATTTGGGTCAATGTCGGATACGCAGTATTTT. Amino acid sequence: CSVVFGSMSDTQYF.

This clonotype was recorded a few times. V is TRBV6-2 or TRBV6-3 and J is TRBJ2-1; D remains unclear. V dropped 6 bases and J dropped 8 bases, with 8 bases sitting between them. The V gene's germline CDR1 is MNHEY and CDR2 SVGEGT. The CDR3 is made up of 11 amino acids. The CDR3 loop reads CASSPFHEQFF. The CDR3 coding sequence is TGTGCCAGCAGCCCGTTCCATGAGCAGTTCTTC.

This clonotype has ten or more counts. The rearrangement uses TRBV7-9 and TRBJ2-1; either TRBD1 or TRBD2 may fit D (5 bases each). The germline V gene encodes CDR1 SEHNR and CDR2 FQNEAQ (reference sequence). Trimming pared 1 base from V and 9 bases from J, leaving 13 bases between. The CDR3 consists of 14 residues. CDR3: CASSLDGTSGEQFF. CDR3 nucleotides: TGTGCCAGCAGCTTAGATGGGACCTCGGGTGAGCAGTTCTTC.

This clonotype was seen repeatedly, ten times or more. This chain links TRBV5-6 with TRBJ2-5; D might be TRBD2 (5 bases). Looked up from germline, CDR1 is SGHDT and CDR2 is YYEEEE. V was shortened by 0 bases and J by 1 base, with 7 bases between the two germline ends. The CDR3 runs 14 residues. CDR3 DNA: TGTGCCAGCAGCTTGGTGAGGGTCCAAGAGACCCAGTACTTC. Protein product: CASSLVRVQETQYF.

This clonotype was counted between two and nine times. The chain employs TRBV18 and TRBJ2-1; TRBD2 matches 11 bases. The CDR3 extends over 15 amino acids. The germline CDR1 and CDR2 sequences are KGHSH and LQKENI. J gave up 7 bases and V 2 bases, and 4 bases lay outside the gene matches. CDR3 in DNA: TGTGCCAGCTCACCAACTAGCGGGAGAATTAATGAGCAGTTCTTC. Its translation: CASSPTSGRINEQFF.

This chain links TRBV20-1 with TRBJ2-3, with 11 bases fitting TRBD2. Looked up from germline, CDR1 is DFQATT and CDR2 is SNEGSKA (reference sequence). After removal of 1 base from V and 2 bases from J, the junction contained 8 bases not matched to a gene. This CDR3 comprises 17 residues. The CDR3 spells CSARGGLAGRNTDTQYF. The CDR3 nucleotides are TGCAGTGCTAGAGGTGGACTAGCGGGTCGTAACACAGATACGCAGTATTTT.

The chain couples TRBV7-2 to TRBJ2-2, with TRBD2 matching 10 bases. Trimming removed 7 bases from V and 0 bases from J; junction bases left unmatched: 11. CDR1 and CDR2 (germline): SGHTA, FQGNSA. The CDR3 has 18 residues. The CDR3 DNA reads TGTGCCAGCAAGCTAGTAGCGGGGGGCTTTACGAACACCGGGGAGCTGTTTTTT. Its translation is CASKLVAGGFTNTGELFF.

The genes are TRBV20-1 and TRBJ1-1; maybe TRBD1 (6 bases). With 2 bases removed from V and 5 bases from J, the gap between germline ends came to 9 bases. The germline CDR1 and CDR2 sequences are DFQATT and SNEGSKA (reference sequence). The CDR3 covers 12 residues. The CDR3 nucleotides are TGCAGTGCTAGATCGGGGGCAACTGAAGCTTTCTTT. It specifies CSARSGATEAFF.

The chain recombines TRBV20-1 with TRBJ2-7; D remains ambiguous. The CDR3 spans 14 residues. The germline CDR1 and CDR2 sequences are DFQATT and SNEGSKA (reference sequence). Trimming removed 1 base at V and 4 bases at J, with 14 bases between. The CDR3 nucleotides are TGCAGTGCTAGAGTTATGGGGAAGCCATACGAGCAGTACTTC. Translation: CSARVMGKPYEQYF.

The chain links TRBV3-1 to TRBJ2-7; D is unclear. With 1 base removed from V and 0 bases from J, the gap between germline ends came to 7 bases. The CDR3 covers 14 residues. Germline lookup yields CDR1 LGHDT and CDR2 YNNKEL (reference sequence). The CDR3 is CASSQVRTSYEQYF. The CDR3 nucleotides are TGTGCCAGCAGCCAAGTAAGGACCTCCTACGAGCAGTACTTC.